The clone carrying this T cell receptor beta chain was seen ten or more times. Per germline, CDR1 DFQATT and CDR2 SNEGSKA (reference sequence). The CDR3 consists of 13 residues. V gave up 6 bases and J gave up 6 bases; unmatched junction bases: 9. TCRdb reanalysed the RT-PCR reads using MiXCR and keeps one entry per CDR3 protein. The profile shows 700,000 to 800,000 distinct CDR3 sequences, about a fifth of them singletons. This sample stems from a study of response to subunit inactivated influenza vaccine. The clonotype was recovered from a middle-aged man who received an inactivated influenza vaccine. The chain recombines TRBV20-1 with TRBJ1-2; TRBD1 matches 8 bases. The sequenced sample was PBMCs from blood, obtained 5 days after vaccination. The CDR3 here is CSARTGGRDGYTF. CDR3 bases: TGCAGTGCAAGAACAGGGGGTAGGGATGGCTACACCTTC.